This record looks at one TCR beta chain sequence and its context. The CDR3 has 15 residues. This record belongs to a study of blood T cell repertoires in COVID-19. Sequenced by immunoSEQ multiplex PCR; TCRdb stores in-frame clones only, minus some. In the table there are more than 100,000 clones, more than 85% of which are singletons. What was sequenced was peripheral blood. The gene calls are TRBV21-1 and TRBJ2-7; the tabulated D call, TRBD2, remains unverified against the DNA. TRBV21-1 is listed as a pseudogene. This clonotype was sampled from a man between 45 and 60 years old with active or convalescent COVID-19. The CDR3: CASRPPDGGVNEQYF. CDR3 DNA sequence: TGTGCCAGCAGACCCCCCGACGGGGGGGTCAACGAGCAGTACTTC.